This record concerns one T cell receptor beta chain sequence. Other DNA variants within this sample encode the same CDR3. Study processing details: Reference gene primer amplification in the assay estimated nucleated cell counts. The assay was immunoSEQ multiplex PCR, and TCRdb's table has in-frame clones only and misses some. V and J calls and clone size are copied from that table; D and trimming were computed from the DNA. Of about 230,000 clones listed, more than 75% are singletons. This entry is derived from a study of blood T cell repertoires in COVID-19. Study as a whole: Sources were T cells, B-cell-depleted T cells, or PBMCs; the material itself was cDNA or gDNA.

There are 15 residues in the CDR3. Per germline, CDR1 MNHEY and CDR2 SVGAGI. J gave up 4 bases and V 6 bases, and 6 bases lay outside the gene matches. The sequencing input was peripheral blood. The source is a man aged 45-65 years with COVID-19, enrolled during active disease. The chain is built from TRBV6-5 and TRBJ2-2, with 9 nucleotides matching TRBD2. The CDR3 region has the DNA TGTGCCAGCAGGGCGGGGGGGCTCGGCACCGGGGAGCTGTTTTTT. As protein: CASRAGGLGTGELFF.